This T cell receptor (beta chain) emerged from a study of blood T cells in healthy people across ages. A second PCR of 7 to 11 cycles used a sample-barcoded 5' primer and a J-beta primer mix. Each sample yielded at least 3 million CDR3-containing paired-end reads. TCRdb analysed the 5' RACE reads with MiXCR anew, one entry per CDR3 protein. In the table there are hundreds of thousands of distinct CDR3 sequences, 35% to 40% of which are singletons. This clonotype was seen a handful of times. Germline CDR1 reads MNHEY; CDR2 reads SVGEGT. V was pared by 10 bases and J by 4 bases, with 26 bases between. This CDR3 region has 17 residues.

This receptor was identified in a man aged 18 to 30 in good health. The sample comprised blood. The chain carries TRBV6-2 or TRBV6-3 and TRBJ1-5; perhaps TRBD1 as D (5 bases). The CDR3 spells CANRLTGTNIGNQPQHF. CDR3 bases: TGTGCCAACCGACTTACCGGGACCAACATAGGTAATCAGCCCCAGCATTTT.